The text below deals with one T cell receptor (beta chain). This specimen belongs to a study of shared clonotypes between healthy human individuals. The run depth of the assay was deep. The data were produced by immunoSEQ multiplex PCR, yet TCRdb's version contains in-frame clones alone and is incomplete. The sample yields more than 550,000 clones, less than 95% seen once. The CDR3 is 14 amino acids. Deletions cut 8 bases from V and 3 bases from J, with 15 bases between. Germline CDR1 ENHRY, CDR2 SYGVKD. V and J are TRBV10-3 and TRBJ2-3; maybe TRBD1 (5 bases). This clonotype was obtained from a man aged 18 to 29 in good health. Some clones in this sample may be carry-over from other donors' samples. Input material: memory CD8+ T cells from PBMCs. Subset meaning: CD45RO+ cells pooled with CCR7-negative TemRA cells. The CDR3 protein is CAILGPRGTDTQYF. CDR3 nucleotides: TGTGCCATCCTAGGGCCAAGGGGAACAGATACGCAGTATTTT.